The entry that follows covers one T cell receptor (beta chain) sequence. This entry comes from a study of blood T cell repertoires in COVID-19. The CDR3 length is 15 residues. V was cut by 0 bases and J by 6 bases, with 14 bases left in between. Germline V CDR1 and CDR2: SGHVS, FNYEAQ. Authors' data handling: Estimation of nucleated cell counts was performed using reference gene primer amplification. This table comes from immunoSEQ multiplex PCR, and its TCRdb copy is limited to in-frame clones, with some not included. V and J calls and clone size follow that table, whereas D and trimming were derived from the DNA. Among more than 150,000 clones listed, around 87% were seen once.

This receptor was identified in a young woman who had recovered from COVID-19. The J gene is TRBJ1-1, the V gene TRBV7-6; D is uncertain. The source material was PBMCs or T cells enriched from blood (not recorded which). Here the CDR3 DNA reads TGTGCCAGCAGCTTAGCAATATCGGTTGAGGCTGAAGCTTTCTTT. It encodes CASSLAISVEAEAFF. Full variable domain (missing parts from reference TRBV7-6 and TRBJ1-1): GAGVSQSPRYKVTKRGQDVALRCDPISGHVSLYWYRQALGQGPEFLTYFNYEAQQDKSGLPNDRFSAERPEGSISTLTIQRTEQRDSAMYRCASSLAISVEAEAFFGQGTRLTVV.